Below, 18 T cell receptor beta chains from the same sample are listed, as sequenced in a study of siplizumab effects on memory and regulatory T cells. Clones were read by immunoSEQ multiplex PCR, and TCRdb kept only the in-frame ones, dropping some. In the table there are over 100,000 clones, just over 90% of which are singletons. Sequencing input: non-Treg CD4+ T cells sorted from blood. The receptors were gathered from a human donor in good health.

The rearrangement uses TRBV9 and TRBJ2-3; TRBD2 matches at 16 bases. Trimming took 3 bases from V and 3 from J; bases not matched to a gene: 13. CDR3 length: 20 amino acids. CDR1 and CDR2 from the germline V gene are SGDLS and YYNGEE. CDR3 region: CASSATTGTSGGAGTDTQYF. The CDR3 DNA reads as TGTGCCAGCAGCGCCACCACCGGGACTAGCGGGGGGGCCGGGACAGATACGCAGTATTTT.

The rearrangement links TRBV19 to TRBJ1-1; D is ambiguous. The length of the CDR3 is 13 residues. Trimming removed 3 bases from V and 4 bases from J, with 9 bases in between. Germline assignment: CDR1 LNHDA and CDR2 SQIVND (reference sequence). The CDR3 sequence is CASSIINPTEAFF. The CDR3, as DNA: TGTGCCAGTAGTATCATCAATCCCACTGAAGCTTTCTTT.

J is TRBJ2-1 and V is TRBV19; 13 bases align to TRBD2. Germline CDR1 LNHDA, CDR2 SQIVND (reference sequence). The CDR3 has 16 residues. V dropped 6 bases and J dropped 7; count of bases not matched to a gene: 9. CDR3 in DNA: TGTGCCAGTAGATCCACCGGGACTAGCGGGGTTAATGAGCAGTTCTTC. As protein: CASRSTGTSGVNEQFF.

The chain links TRBV10-1 to TRBJ2-3; 10 bases are shared with TRBD2. Germline assignment: CDR1 WNHNN and CDR2 SYGVQD (reference sequence). The CDR3 is made up of 18 amino acids. Trimming took 3 bases from V and 3 from J; bases not matched to a gene: 12. The CDR3: CASSDGLAGAIGTDTQYF. In DNA, the CDR3 is TGCGCCAGCAGTGATGGGCTAGCGGGGGCCATAGGTACAGATACGCAGTATTTT.

Of note for this clone: One end of the junction does not line up with germline, which may come from a read error. The CDR3 loop is CASSQDRDLDF. CDR3 bases: TGCGCCAGCAGCCAAGATCGGGATCTGGACTTC. The rearrangement uses TRBV4-1 and TRBJ1-2; D is unclear. The germline CDR1 and CDR2 sequences are MGHRA and YSYEKL. The CDR3 length is 11 residues.

The V gene is TRBV19, the J gene TRBJ2-5; 9 bases are a match to TRBD2. The CDR3 contains 16 residues. Germline CDR1 and CDR2: LNHDA and SQIVND (reference sequence). Trimming removed 3 bases from V and 3 bases from J; junction bases left unmatched: 8. CDR3 DNA: TGTGCCAGTAGTATTCCTCGCGGGGGGGTCGAAGAGACCCAGTACTTC. Translation: CASSIPRGGVEETQYF. Supplemented by reference TRBV19 and TRBJ2-5, the full variable domain reads DGGITQSPKYLFRKEGQNVTLSCEQNLNHDAMYWYRQDPGQGLRLIYYSQIVNDFQKGDIAEGYSVSREKKESFPLTVTSAQKNPTAFYLCASSIPRGGVEETQYFGPGTRLLVL.

The CDR3 protein is CASGGTGTPRYGYTF. The CDR3 coding sequence is TGTGCCAGTGGCGGGACAGGGACCCCCCGCTATGGCTACACCTTC. The rearrangement joins TRBV19 to TRBJ1-2, with TRBD1 identical over 9 bases. This CDR3 is built from 15 residues. Germline lookup yields CDR1 LNHDA and CDR2 SQIVND (reference sequence). Trimming at V came to 8 bases and at J to 4 bases, leaving 11 bases not matched to a gene.

The chain recombines TRBV6-6 with TRBJ1-5; D may be TRBD1 (5 bases). This CDR3 spans 16 amino acids. Looked up from germline, CDR1 is MNHNY and CDR2 is SVGAGI (reference sequence). V was trimmed by 2 bases and J by 0 bases, leaving 11 bases between them. This chain's CDR3 is CASSYEGRYSNQPQHF. CDR3 DNA: TGTGCCAGCAGTTACGAGGGACGGTATAGCAATCAGCCCCAGCATTTT.

The gene calls are TRBV19 and TRBJ1-2; 7 positions agree with TRBD1. The CDR3 is 13 amino acids. CDR1 is LNHDA and CDR2 is SQIVND in the germline V gene (reference sequence). Trimming cost V 1 base and J 8 bases; bases outside gene matches: 4. CDR3 amino acids: CASSIGGGSGYTF. CDR3 nucleotides: TGTGCCAGTAGTATAGGAGGGGGCTCCGGCTACACCTTC.

The chain carries TRBV30 and TRBJ1-1; D uncertain. In germline, CDR1 is GTSNPN, CDR2 SVGIG (reference sequence). V lost 1 base and J 2 bases, leaving 8 bases between the germline ends. The CDR3 contains 13 residues. The CDR3 bases are TGTGCCTGGAGTGAAGGGCCCAACACTGAAGCTTTCTTT. The encoded protein is CAWSEGPNTEAFF.

The chain is built from TRBV19 and TRBJ1-3, with a possible D match to TRBD1 (5 bases). The CDR3 runs 14 residues. Germline CDR1 LNHDA, CDR2 SQIVND (reference sequence). V was trimmed by 6 bases and J by 2 bases, leaving 11 bases between them. CDR3 sequence (DNA): TGTGCCAGTAGAGAGGGGACGGCTGGAAACACCATATATTTT. Its translation: CASREGTAGNTIYF.

This chain uses TRBV5-4 with TRBJ2-2; no firm D call. The CDR3 covers 16 residues. Germline CDR1 and CDR2: SGHNT and YYREEE (reference sequence). V lost 3 bases and J lost 0, with 12 bases in between. CDR3 DNA sequence: TGTGCCAGCAGCTCGGGTGCCAGTTCGAACACCGGGGAGCTGTTTTTT. Encoded protein: CASSSGASSNTGELFF.

The chain uses TRBV28 and TRBJ2-7, with D maybe TRBD2 (6 bases). Trimming cost V 6 bases and J 1 base, with 16 bases left between them. Germline V gene sequence: CDR1 MDHEN, CDR2 SYDVKM. The CDR3 is made up of 15 amino acids. The CDR3 is CASRPSGTYSYEQYF. In DNA, the CDR3 is TGTGCCAGCAGGCCCTCCGGGACTTATTCCTACGAGCAGTACTTC.

V is TRBV7-7 and J is TRBJ2-3; the match to TRBD2 covers 10 bases. This CDR3 is 20 amino acids long. V lost 3 bases and J lost 3; bases outside the gene matches: 18. Looked up from germline, CDR1 is SSHAT and CDR2 is FNYEAQ (reference sequence). The CDR3 region is CASSLGRASGGRLTTDTQYF. Here the CDR3 DNA reads TGTGCCAGCAGCTTGGGACGGGCTAGCGGGGGCCGTCTAACTACAGATACGCAGTATTTT.

This rearrangement joins TRBV28 to TRBJ1-2; the D is unclear. The CDR3 length is 13 residues. V lost 2 bases to trimming and J lost 1 base, with 5 bases between them. Germline lookup yields CDR1 MDHEN and CDR2 SYDVKM. The DNA of the CDR3 is TGTGCCAGCAGTTTAGGCGGTAACTATGGCTACACCTTC. It translates to CASSLGGNYGYTF.

V gene TRBV5-8 combines with J gene TRBJ2-1, with D maybe TRBD2 (6 bases). V was cut by 0 bases and J by 0 bases, with 13 bases left in between. The CDR3 contains 17 residues. From germline, CDR1 is SGHTS and CDR2 YDEGEE. The CDR3 protein is CASSLAPSANSYNEQFF. CDR3 coding DNA: TGTGCCAGCAGCTTGGCACCTAGCGCTAACTCCTACAATGAGCAGTTCTTC.

The gene calls are TRBV5-1 and TRBJ1-2; 9 bases are shared with TRBD1. The CDR3 totals 14 residues. Germline V gives CDR1 SGHRS, CDR2 YFSETQ. Unmatched junction bases numbered 5, after V lost 4 bases and J lost 4 bases. CDR3 sequence: CASSQDRGSYGYTF. CDR3 coding DNA: TGCGCCAGCAGCCAGGACAGGGGCTCCTATGGCTACACCTTC. Full variable domain (outside the CDR3, taken from reference TRBV5-1 and TRBJ1-2): KAGVTQTPRYLIKTRGQQVTLSCSPISGHRSVSWYQQTPGQGLQFLFEYFSETQRNKGNFPGRFSGRQFSNSRSEMNVSTLELGDSALYLCASSQDRGSYGYTFGSGTRLTVV.

The gene calls are TRBV4-1 and TRBJ1-2, with D perhaps TRBD1 (6 bases). The CDR3 spans 14 residues. Trimming removed 2 bases from V and 2 bases from J, with 9 bases in between. The germline V gene has CDR1 MGHRA and CDR2 YSYEKL. The CDR3 is CASSQPGQNYGYTF. In DNA form, the CDR3 reads TGCGCCAGCAGCCAACCCGGACAGAACTATGGCTACACCTTC.